This TCR beta chain is from a study of shared clonotypes between healthy human individuals. Study-level results: Estimated richness values were generally larger in naive subsets than in memory subsets. When naive CD4 clonotypes were compared across a few donors, 4% to 5.5% were shared.

Deep level was the assay's run setting. Profiling relied on immunoSEQ multiplex PCR, and the TCRdb table lists in-frame clones only, not all of them. The table records some 2 million clones, 85% to 95% of them present only once. Germline-derived CDR1 and CDR2 are MDHEN and SYDVKM. The V gene lost 5 bases and the J gene lost 1 base, with 14 bases spanning the gap. The length of the CDR3 is 15 residues. Terminally differentiated effector memory CD45RA+ cells were left out of the naive CD8 fraction, which was CD45RO-negative and positively selected for CCR7. Worth noting for this clone: Its target is unknown.

The TCR sequence derives from a man younger than 35 in good health. The rearrangement links TRBV28 to TRBJ1-1; no definite D call. The sample consisted of naive CD8+ T cells sorted from blood. The CDR3 DNA reads TGTGCCAGCAGTCAATCTCTCCGGGGGAACACTGAAGCTTTCTTT. Its translation: CASSQSLRGNTEAFF. The whole variable domain, filled in from reference TRBV28 and TRBJ1-1, reads DVKVTQSSRYLVKRTGEKVFLECVQDMDHENMFWYRQDPGLGLRLIYFSYDVKMKEKGDIPEGYSVSREKKERFSLILESASTNQTSMYLCASSQSLRGNTEAFFGQGTRLTVV.